A selection of T cell receptor beta chains follows, all from one sample in a study of neurological immune-mediated disorders. TCRdb called the 5' RACE reads again in MiXCR, with one record for every CDR3 protein. Of roughly 60,000 distinct CDR3 sequences listed, roughly 3.5% were seen once; the top ten hold about 3%. The specimen sequenced was PBMCs. The receptors were sampled from a woman aged 25 to 45 with multiple sclerosis. Both conserved end residues are part of each CDR3. D genes are given only for firm matches. Sizes are listed as once, few, many or a size class.

V gene: TRBV12-3/TRBV12-4; clone size: many; J gene: TRBJ2-1; D gene: .; CDR3 protein: CASSSTGEQFF; CDR3 DNA: TGTGCCAGCAGTTCAACAGGCGAGCAGTTCTTC
V gene: TRBV12-3/TRBV12-4; clone size: many; J gene: TRBJ1-3; D gene: .; CDR3 protein: CASSSSGAFGNTIYF; CDR3 DNA: TGTGCCAGCAGTTCATCAGGGGCGTTCGGAAACACCATATATTTT
V gene: TRBV4-2; clone size: many; J gene: TRBJ2-7; D gene: TRBD2; CDR3 protein: CASSQEGTSVMEQYF; CDR3 DNA: TGTGCCAGCAGCCAAGAAGGGACTAGCGTCATGGAGCAGTACTTC
V gene: TRBV29-1; clone size: medium-sized; J gene: TRBJ2-3; D gene: .; CDR3 protein: CSVERSGGTDTQYF; CDR3 DNA: TGCAGCGTTGAGAGAAGTGGGGGCACAGATACGCAGTATTTT
V gene: TRBV6-2/TRBV6-3; clone size: many; J gene: TRBJ2-3; D gene: TRBD2; CDR3 protein: CASHASGGTDTQYF; CDR3 DNA: TGTGCCAGCCACGCTAGCGGGGGCACAGATACGCAGTATTTT
V gene: TRBV7-3; clone size: many; J gene: TRBJ2-1; D gene: .; CDR3 protein: CASSPAGAAPYNEQFF; CDR3 DNA: TGTGCCAGCAGTCCCGCCGGAGCGGCCCCCTACAATGAGCAGTTCTTC
V gene: TRBV5-1; clone size: many; J gene: TRBJ1-1; D gene: TRBD1; CDR3 protein: CASSLADRGTEAFF; CDR3 DNA: TGCGCCAGCAGCCTGGCGGACAGGGGTACTGAAGCTTTCTTT
V gene: TRBV18; clone size: few; J gene: TRBJ2-5; D gene: TRBD1; CDR3 protein: CASSPTGEETQYF; CDR3 DNA: TGTGCCAGCTCACCGACAGGGGAAGAGACCCAGTACTTC
V gene: TRBV5-1; clone size: many; J gene: TRBJ2-6; D gene: .; CDR3 protein: CASSLGTRGSGANVLTF; CDR3 DNA: TGCGCCAGCAGCTTGGGGACGAGGGGCTCTGGGGCCAACGTCCTGACTTTC
V gene: TRBV20-1; clone size: many; J gene: TRBJ2-7; D gene: .; CDR3 protein: CSARDPGNKAYEQYF; CDR3 DNA: TGCAGTGCTAGAGATCCCGGGAACAAAGCCTACGAGCAGTACTTC